This T cell receptor (beta chain) was obtained from a study of blood T cell repertoires in COVID-19. On the study more broadly: Acute and convalescent COVID-19 samples came from the United States, Italy and Spain.

Per the original data handling: Nucleated cell number was recorded as an estimate derived from reference gene primer amplification. Profiled with immunoSEQ multiplex PCR; TCRdb holds only in-frame clones, not every one. Clonal size and the V and J genes are those of that table, whereas D and trimming came from the DNA. In the table there are about 330,000 clones, 88% of which are singletons. The TCR was taken from a man between 25 and 39 years old who had recovered from COVID-19. The material sequenced was PBMCs or T cells enriched from blood (not recorded which).

The CDR3 loop is CASSLGQGLNGGYTF. The DNA for the CDR3 is TGTGCCAGCAGCTTAGGACAGGGGCTGAATGGAGGCTACACCTTC. The V gene is TRBV7-9, the J gene TRBJ1-2; 8 bases line up with TRBD1. The CDR3 runs to 15 residues. Trimming took 1 base from V and 8 from J; bases not matched to a gene: 9. Germline V gene lookup returns CDR1 SEHNR and CDR2 FQNEAQ (reference sequence).